The 7 T cell receptor beta chains listed next were all sequenced from one sample in a study of cytomegalovirus exposure and HLA in healthy donors. 13 Jbeta primers and 60 Vbeta primers were used for the PCR. TCRdb's table, derived via immunoSEQ multiplex PCR, lists solely in-frame clones and lacks some. The sample holds 95,000 to 150,000 clones, 80% seen once. Material: PBMCs. The receptors here all came from a female donor in good health and CMV-seropositive.

The gene calls are TRBV4-1 and TRBJ2-5; no firm D call. Germline lookup yields CDR1 MGHRA and CDR2 YSYEKL. The CDR3 length is 11 residues. The V end was cut by 6 bases, the J end by 3 bases, with 5 bases between. This CDR3 reads CASRSKETQYF. Here the CDR3 DNA reads TGCGCCAGCAGGTCCAAAGAGACCCAGTACTTC.

V gene TRBV4-1 combines with J gene TRBJ2-3; 10 nucleotides align to TRBD2. Germline V gives CDR1 MGHRA, CDR2 YSYEKL. After removal of 6 bases from V and 4 bases from J, the junction contained 7 bases not matched to a gene. This CDR3 is 15 amino acids long. The CDR3 spells CASRYLAGVADTQYF. The DNA for the CDR3 is TGCGCCAGCAGATATCTAGCGGGGGTGGCAGATACGCAGTATTTT.

The chain uses TRBV5-1 and TRBJ2-7; the D gene is possibly TRBD2 (7 bases). The CDR3 has 15 amino acids. V lost 0 bases and J lost 3, with 13 bases in between. Per the germline V gene, CDR1 is SGHRS and CDR2 is YFSETQ. The CDR3 sequence is CASSLAAGANYEQYF. CDR3 nucleotide sequence: TGCGCCAGCAGCTTGGCCGCGGGGGCGAACTACGAGCAGTACTTC.

The rearrangement links TRBV5-4 to TRBJ1-1, with 9 bases lining up with TRBD1. V trimming: 5 bases; J trimming: 4 bases; junction bases outside the gene matches: 6. CDR3 length: 14 residues. Per the germline V gene, CDR1 is SGHNT and CDR2 is YYREEE (reference sequence). The CDR3 protein is CASRPQGAGTEAFF. The CDR3 nucleotides read TGTGCCAGCAGACCACAGGGGGCCGGCACTGAAGCTTTCTTT.

The rearrangement uses TRBV30 and TRBJ1-2; TRBD1 agrees at 8 bases. The trim removed 7 bases at V and 2 bases at J, leaving 12 bases unmatched. There are 15 residues in the CDR3. Germline V gives CDR1 GTSNPN, CDR2 SVGIG (reference sequence). CDR3 DNA sequence: TGTGCCTCAAACCCGGGACAGGCTCCCAACTATGGCTACACCTTC. Its protein is CASNPGQAPNYGYTF.

The genes are TRBV9 and TRBJ2-1, with D tentatively TRBD1 (5 bases). Germline assignment: CDR1 SGDLS and CDR2 YYNGEE. CDR3 size: 13 residues. Trimming took 0 bases from V and 6 from J, leaving 7 bases between them. This chain's CDR3 is CASSVGGGNEQFF. The CDR3 bases are TGTGCCAGCAGCGTAGGGGGCGGCAATGAGCAGTTCTTC.

The chain uses TRBV4-1 and TRBJ1-3; no clear D gene. The CDR3 sequence is 17 residues long. V gave up 4 bases and J gave up 0 bases, with 16 bases separating them. Per the germline V gene, CDR1 is MGHRA and CDR2 is YSYEKL. The CDR3 bases are TGCGCCAGCAGCCGCGGGCCAGCTAGGGTCTCTGGAAACACCATATATTTT. Translating gives CASSRGPARVSGNTIYF.